The sequence of this TCR beta chain was determined in a study of blood T cell repertoires in COVID-19. Study-level background: From the United States, Italy and Spain came samples of acute and convalescent COVID-19. Sources were T cells, B-cell-depleted T cells, or PBMCs; the material itself was cDNA or gDNA.

Authors' data handling: It was from reference gene primer amplification that nucleated cell counts were estimated. Clones were sequenced by immunoSEQ multiplex PCR, and TCRdb holds only the in-frame ones, with some missing. Clone size and V and J calls were adopted from that table, with D and trimming inferred from the DNA. Here the sample spans tens of thousands of clones, around 87% being singletons. Germline V gene data show CDR1 as SGHDN and CDR2 as FVKESK. The CDR3 covers 13 residues. Trimming stripped 4 bases from V and 7 bases from J, with 13 bases between. This clonotype originated in a man aged 45-65 years with active COVID-19. The specimen sequenced was peripheral blood. The V call is TRBV14, the J call TRBJ1-1; D ambiguous. The CDR3 DNA is TGTGCCAGCAGCCCGAGCCCGTCCCTTGAAGCTTTCTTT. Amino acid sequence: CASSPSPSLEAFF.